The text below deals with one T cell receptor (beta chain). Its antigen is unknown. The input lacks base qualities; no much larger clone sits a single base away. The CDR3 starts with the cysteine, ends with the phenylalanine, and has 13 residues. Only the CDR3 DNA is retained, 39 bases long and in frame from the first base. CDR1 SNHLY and CDR2 FYNNEI were looked up in the germline V gene. V sheds 4 bases and J sheds 9 bases, leaving 13 bases between their ends. The data originate from a study of beta chain features in type 1 diabetes (dated by TCRdb to the late 2010s). About the full investigation: No differences in mean age, gender distribution, total cell number or subset yield were found between patients and healthy donors. The study compared TCRB repertoires of sorted circulating CD4+ T cell subsets between recently diagnosed type 1 diabetes patients and matched healthy donors. Naive and central memory subsets were obtained from all 28 donors, but regulatory and stem cell-like memory subsets were isolated from only 8 patients and about 8 healthy donors. A total of approximately 100 million sorted cells were examined across all samples, and the number of cells per subset was strongly correlated with RNA yield. Results the study describes overall, beyond this receptor: Type 1 diabetes patients showed a moderate but significant shortening of TCRB CDR3 length in all four CD4+ subsets. Naive, central memory and regulatory TCRB repertoires appeared to be more similar among patients than among healthy donors. At VDJ recombination sites, patients with type 1 diabetes made fewer insertions and deleted more nucleotides, a pattern implying thymic rearrangement abnormalities. Only small numbers of individuals were included in the HLA sub-analyses, which left unresolved whether HLA type had any influence on TCRB rearrangement. Sequencing cDNA rather than genomic DNA could over-represent highly expressing activated cells, although activation and CD3 levels did not differ between groups. Shorter templates might be favored by PCR, yet because patient and control samples were amplified and corrected together, any such skew would affect both groups equally.

The entire amount of isolated RNA was reverse transcribed using the High Capacity cDNA Reverse Transcription Kit, so the sequenced TCRB transcripts were expressed ones. Survey-depth immunoSEQ sequencing was performed on stem cell-like memory T cell samples, with an average of approximately 1 million total reads per sample. Sorted cells were lysed in RLT buffer and RNA was extracted with DNase-treated RNeasy Micro or Mini kits, depending on cell number. To prevent cross-contamination, every cell subset was processed on its own, while patient and healthy donor samples were processed together. The immunoSEQ multiplex PCR was used to amplify TCRB sequences from cDNA, generating 87-bp fragments that spanned the CDR3 region. The amplicons were sequenced using the Illumina HiSeq platform. Per the original workflow: PCR bias was computationally corrected using synthetic template baselines, reads within Hamming distance 2 were collapsed, and singletons that could not be merged were discarded. Reads were aligned to IMGT to assign V, D and J genes, CDR3 length, and insertions or deletions at six rearrangement sites. Clonotype counts were normalized to sorted cell number within each subset before computing true diversity and Gini coefficients with the tcR R package. The overlap coefficient, calculated on TCRB nucleotide sequences, was used to quantify repertoire sharing. TCRdb re-hosts the immuneACCESS table, in-frame sequences only. Its copies lack some clones; in the studies checked, an unresolved V gene accounts for under half of them, and the cause for the rest is not known. The DNA gave D and trimming, while V, J and clone size come from that table. The sample profile shows about 19,000 clones; around 46% of them were found once. The ten largest clonotypes hold approximately 0.4% of the sample.

From each donor, a single peripheral blood sample of approximately 110 mL on average was drawn into heparinised tubes. A BD FACSAria II was used to sort naive, central memory, regulatory and stem cell-like memory CD4+ T cells with a panel that included CD45RO, CCR7, CD25, CD127, CD95 and CD27. All sorted populations exceeded 98% purity. PBMCs were separated immediately by Lymphoprep density gradient centrifugation and were stained directly, without being cultured. Samples were stained and sorted in pairs, with one healthy donor and one patient per experiment, so that batch effects were minimized. The TCR comes from a young man in good health. Sequencing was carried out using stem cell memory CD4+ T cells from blood. This sample's cell subset or site label indicates: stem cell-like memory CD4+ T cells. The chain employs TRBV2 and TRBJ2-1; the D gene identity is not certain. CDR3 sequence: CASSVIERGEQFF. The base sequence is TGTGCCAGCAGTGTGATAGAGCGCGGTGAGCAGTTCTTC.